The 15 T cell receptor beta chains below were found in one sample sequenced in a study of blood T cells in healthy people across ages. A second PCR of 7 to 11 cycles used a sample-barcoded 5' primer and a J-beta primer mix. TCRdb ran MiXCR on the 5' RACE reads and lists one entry per CDR3 protein. The sample lists approximately 1,000,000 distinct CDR3 sequences, under 40% seen once, with over 10% in the top ten. The sample consisted of blood. The receptors shown here come from a man younger than 35 in good health.

In its sample, this clonotype was seen a few times. The V and J genes are TRBV28 and TRBJ1-2; D call uncertain. The V and J ends lost 2 bases and 7 bases respectively, with 11 bases between them. The length of the CDR3 is 13 residues. Germline V CDR1 and CDR2: MDHEN, SYDVKM. In nucleotides, the CDR3 is TGTGCCAGCAGTTTAGGTGTTGAGATTGGCTACACCTTC. Translated: CASSLGVEIGYTF.

This chain connects TRBV12-3 or TRBV12-4 to TRBJ1-1; D perhaps matches TRBD1 (5 bases). The CDR3 loop spans 12 amino acids. V was trimmed by 6 bases and J by 6 bases, leaving 11 bases between them. The CDR3 sequence: CASRKQGAEAFF. CDR3 nucleotide sequence: TGTGCCAGCAGGAAGCAGGGCGCTGAAGCTTTCTTT.

This clonotype showed up many times. CDR3 DNA: TGCAGTGCTAGGGGTGAGGACATAGGGCAGGGCTTAGAAGATACGCAGTATTTT. Its translation: CSARGEDIGQGLEDTQYF. The chain combines TRBV20-1 with TRBJ2-3; perhaps TRBD1 as D (5 bases). In germline, CDR1 is DFQATT, CDR2 SNEGSKA (reference sequence). The V gene lost 3 bases and the J gene lost 5 bases, with 27 bases spanning the gap. The CDR3 covers 18 residues.

This clonotype has just a few counts. V is TRBV20-1 and J is TRBJ2-2; D not resolved. Per the germline V gene, CDR1 is DFQATT and CDR2 is SNEGSKA (reference sequence). V was shortened by 3 bases and J by 3 bases, with 8 bases between the two germline ends. The CDR3 sequence is 13 residues long. CDR3 bases: TGCAGTGCTAGGGTTCCCGACACCGGGGAGCTGTTTTTT. This codes for CSARVPDTGELFF.

J is TRBJ1-1 and V is TRBV5-1, with TRBD1 identical over 8 bases. This CDR3 region has 16 residues. Germline CDR1 is SGHRS and CDR2 is YFSETQ. V was pared by 4 bases and J by 1 base, with 9 bases of the junction left unmatched. The CDR3 sequence is CASSQDRVDSNTEAFF. The CDR3 nucleotides read TGCGCCAGCAGCCAGGACAGGGTTGATTCGAACACTGAAGCTTTCTTT.

The rearrangement uses TRBV2 and TRBJ1-1; tentative D call: TRBD1 (5 bases). The CDR3 totals 14 residues. V was cut by 9 bases and J by 7 bases, with 21 bases left in between. The germline V gene encodes CDR1 SNHLY and CDR2 FYNNEI. The CDR3 region is CASKPTIGADEAFF. CDR3 sequence (DNA): TGTGCCAGTAAGCCGACGATTGGGGCCGATGAAGCTTTCTTT.

This rearrangement joins TRBV2 to TRBJ2-7; weak D call: TRBD1 (6 bases). Germline values: CDR1 SNHLY, CDR2 FYNNEI. The V and J ends lost 4 bases and 7 bases respectively, with 14 bases between them. This CDR3 is 13 amino acids long. As DNA, the CDR3 is TGTGCCAGCAGTGTAGGGGGAAACAATGAGCAGTACTTC. Protein: CASSVGGNNEQYF.

This chain connects TRBV6-5 to TRBJ1-5; the D gene is possibly TRBD1 (6 bases). The V gene's germline CDR1 is MNHEY and CDR2 SVGAGI. The CDR3 extends over 15 amino acids. V lost 6 bases and J lost 6, with 18 bases in between. Here the CDR3 reads CASRPNRESGQPQHF. The CDR3, as DNA: TGTGCCAGCAGGCCAAACAGGGAATCGGGTCAGCCCCAGCATTTT.

About this clonotype itself: A read error may account for a junction end that differs from germline. The chain employs TRBV6-5 and TRBJ1-5; the D gene is possibly TRBD1 (6 bases). CDR1 MNHEY and CDR2 SVGAGI come from the germline V gene. This CDR3 is 13 amino acids long. CDR3 bases: TGTGCCAGCTGTTACAGGGTCGATCAGCCCCAGCATTTT. This sequence encodes CASCYRVDQPQHF.

This clonotype was seen a few times. The chain carries TRBV7-6 and TRBJ1-4, with 7 bases identical to TRBD1. Germline loops: CDR1 SGHVS, CDR2 FNYEAQ. V was pared by 2 bases and J by 8 bases, with 5 bases of the junction left unmatched. This CDR3 comprises 14 residues. CDR3 protein: CASSLRGPGEKLFF. CDR3 DNA: TGTGCCAGCAGCTTAAGGGGGCCCGGAGAAAAACTGTTTTTT.

The chain couples TRBV20-1 to TRBJ2-7; 7 bases are shared with TRBD1. The J call is doubtful: the DNA matches TRBJ2-5 better. The CDR3 length is 13 residues. The germline V gene has CDR1 DFQATT and CDR2 SNEGSKA (reference sequence). The CDR3 nucleotides read TGCAGTGCTATGATGACAGGGATAGAGACCCAGTACTTC. This gives the protein CSAMMTGIETQYF.

This clonotype was recorded a few times. This may arise from a read error, as a much more abundant clone is one base away. V and J are TRBV5-1 and TRBJ1-2; D unresolved. The germline V gene encodes CDR1 SGHRS and CDR2 YFSETQ. CDR3 length: 17 residues. DNA of the CDR3: TGCGCCAGCAGCTTGGAAGTCAGGAGCCAATCTAACTATGCCTACACCTTC. Residues: CASSLEVRSQSNYAYTF. Based on the CDR3 plus reference TRBV5-1 and TRBJ1-2, the full variable domain is KAGVTQTPRYLIKTRGQQVTLSCSPISGHRSVSWYQQTPGQGLQFLFEYFSETQRNKGNFPGRFSGRQFSNSRSEMNVSTLELGDSALYLCASSLEVRSQSNYAYTFGSGTRLTVV.

This clonotype occurred a few times. This rearrangement joins TRBV30 to TRBJ1-2; 11 bases fit TRBD1. Germline V gene data show CDR1 as GTSNPN and CDR2 as SVGIG (reference sequence). V trimming: 7 bases; J trimming: 8 bases; junction bases outside the gene matches: 9. The CDR3 runs to 13 residues. This CDR3 reads CASSWDRGRGYTF. The DNA for the CDR3 is TGTGCCTCTTCCTGGGACAGGGGGAGAGGCTACACCTTC.

This rearrangement joins TRBV6-2 or TRBV6-3 to TRBJ2-7; D is uncertain. The CDR3 is 15 residues long. Trimming shortened V by 0 bases and J by 5 bases, and 14 bases separated the two germline ends. Germline V gene lookup returns CDR1 MNHEY and CDR2 SVGEGT. The CDR3 DNA reads TGTGCCAGCAGTTACTCGAACAGCTTATGGAACGAGCAGTACTTC. It encodes CASSYSNSLWNEQYF.

This clonotype was counted a few times. The genes are TRBV20-1 and TRBJ2-3, with 8 bases matching TRBD1. Per the germline V gene, CDR1 is DFQATT and CDR2 is SNEGSKA (reference sequence). The CDR3 has 17 amino acids. V trimming: 1 base; J trimming: 0 bases; junction bases outside the gene matches: 9. In DNA form, the CDR3 reads TGCAGTGCTAGAGGCTTACGAAGGGACAGGAGCACAGATACGCAGTATTTT. Protein: CSARGLRRDRSTDTQYF.